Following are 2 T cell receptor beta chains from one sample sequenced in a study of T-cell memory formation after mild COVID-19. TCRdb passed the 5' RACE reads through MiXCR, listing each CDR3 protein once. The table has hundreds of thousands of distinct CDR3 sequences, over 25% seen once. The sample comprised PBMCs or a T cell subset sorted from them (not recorded which). The source is an adult woman who had mild COVID-19 (a few samples of this study predate the infection). Cell type and time point are not known.

This clonotype has a handful of counts. The CDR3 DNA follows: TGTGCCAGCAGCTTAGGGACGGGGGCTGACCGGGCAGATACGCAGTATTTT. This sequence encodes CASSLGTGADRADTQYF. The J gene is TRBJ2-3, the V gene TRBV7-9; D may correspond to TRBD1 or TRBD2 (6 bases each). The ends were cut back, 1 base at V and 4 bases at J, with 18 bases in the middle. The CDR3 has 17 amino acids. The germline CDR1 and CDR2 sequences are SEHNR and FQNEAQ (reference sequence).

The V and J genes are TRBV10-3 and TRBJ2-6, with 9 bases that match TRBD1. V lost 6 bases to trimming and J lost 1 base; unmatched junction nucleotides: 7. Germline V CDR1 and CDR2: ENHRY, SYGVKD. This CDR3 is 17 amino acids long. For the CDR3, the DNA is TGTGCCATCAGGCCGGGACAGGGAGGATCTGGGGCCAACGTCCTGACTTTC. It translates to CAIRPGQGGSGANVLTF.